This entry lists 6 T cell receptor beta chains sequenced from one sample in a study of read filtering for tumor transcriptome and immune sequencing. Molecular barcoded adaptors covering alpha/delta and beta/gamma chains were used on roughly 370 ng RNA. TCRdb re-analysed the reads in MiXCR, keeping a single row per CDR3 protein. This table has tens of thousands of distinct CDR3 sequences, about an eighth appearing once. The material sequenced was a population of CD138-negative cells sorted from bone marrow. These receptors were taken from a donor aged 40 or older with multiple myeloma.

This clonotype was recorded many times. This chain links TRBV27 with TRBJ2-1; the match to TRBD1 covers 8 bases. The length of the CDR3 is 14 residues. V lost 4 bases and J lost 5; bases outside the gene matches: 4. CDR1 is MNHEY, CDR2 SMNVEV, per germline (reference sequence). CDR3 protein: CASSWDRFHNEQFF. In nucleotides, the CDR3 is TGTGCCAGCAGTTGGGACAGGTTCCACAATGAGCAGTTCTTC.

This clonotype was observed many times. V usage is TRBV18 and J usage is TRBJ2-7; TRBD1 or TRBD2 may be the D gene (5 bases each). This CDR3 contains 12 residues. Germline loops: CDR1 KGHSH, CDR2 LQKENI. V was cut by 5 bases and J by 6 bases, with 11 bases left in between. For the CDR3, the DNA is TGTGCCAGCTCATCGGGACGGGGCGAGCAGTACTTC. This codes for CASSSGRGEQYF.

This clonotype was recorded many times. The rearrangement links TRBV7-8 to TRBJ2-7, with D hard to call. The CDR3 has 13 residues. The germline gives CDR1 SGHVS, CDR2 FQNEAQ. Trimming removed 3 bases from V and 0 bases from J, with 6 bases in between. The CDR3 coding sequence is TGTGCCAGCAGCTTGCCGCTCTCCTACGAGCAGTACTTC. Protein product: CASSLPLSYEQYF.

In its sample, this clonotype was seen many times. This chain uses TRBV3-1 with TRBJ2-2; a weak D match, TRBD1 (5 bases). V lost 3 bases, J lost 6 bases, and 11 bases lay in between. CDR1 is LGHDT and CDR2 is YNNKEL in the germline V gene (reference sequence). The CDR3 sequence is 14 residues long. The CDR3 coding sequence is TGTGCCAGCAGCCAGCCAGGGAAAGCCGGGGAGCTGTTTTTT. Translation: CASSQPGKAGELFF.

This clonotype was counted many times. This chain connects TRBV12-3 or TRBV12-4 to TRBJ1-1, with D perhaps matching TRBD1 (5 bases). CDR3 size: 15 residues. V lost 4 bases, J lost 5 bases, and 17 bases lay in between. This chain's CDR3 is CASSWEGITWTEAFF. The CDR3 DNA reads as TGTGCCAGCAGTTGGGAGGGGATCACCTGGACTGAAGCTTTCTTT.

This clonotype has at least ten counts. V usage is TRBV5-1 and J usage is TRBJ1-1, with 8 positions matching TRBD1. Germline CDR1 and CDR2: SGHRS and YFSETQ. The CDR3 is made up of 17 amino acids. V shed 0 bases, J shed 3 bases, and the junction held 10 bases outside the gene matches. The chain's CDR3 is CASSLGQGRGPDTEAFF. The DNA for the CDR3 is TGCGCCAGCAGCTTGGGACAGGGGAGGGGGCCGGACACTGAAGCTTTCTTT.